Detailed here is one TCR beta chain. This specimen belongs to a study of blood T cell repertoires in COVID-19. Data came from immunoSEQ multiplex PCR; TCRdb stores just in-frame clones and leaves some out. The sample records about 52,000 clones, nearly 90% being singletons. This clonotype was obtained from a man older than 75 with active or convalescent COVID-19. Sequences were obtained from peripheral blood.

The CDR3 spells CASSFSTEAEAFF. The CDR3 DNA reads TGTGCCAGCAGTTTTAGCACGGAAGCTGAAGCTTTCTTT. This sequence joins TRBV5-5 and TRBJ1-1; D gene ambiguous. Germline values: CDR1 SGHKS, CDR2 YYEKEE (reference sequence). Deletions cut 5 bases from V and 6 bases from J, with 14 bases between. The CDR3 length is 13 residues.